The T cell receptor (beta chain) under discussion was sequenced for a study of CD8 T cells in ankylosing spondylitis. Findings and caveats of the study: From matched ankylosing spondylitis synovial fluid, disease-linked clones were reportedly recovered at significantly enriched levels. Ankylosing spondylitis blood appeared to be characterized by a TCR beta motif of 8 or 9 highly homologous variants.

V lost 0 bases, J lost 7 bases, and 6 bases stayed unmatched. This CDR3 comprises 15 residues. CDR1 is DFQATT and CDR2 is SNEGSKA in the germline V gene (reference sequence). TCRdb re-analysed the 5' RACE reads in MiXCR, keeping a single row per CDR3 protein. The repertoire holds about 450,000 distinct CDR3 sequences, with 25% to 30% as singletons. As regards this clonotype: Its antigen is currently unknown.

The receptor comes from a male donor with ankylosing spondylitis. The chain employs TRBV20-1 and TRBJ1-5; 10 positions agree with TRBD1. The sequencing input was blood, either unsorted or a sorted T cell fraction (not recorded which). The CDR3, as DNA: TGCAGTGCTAGAGACCGGGACAGGGGAAGCCAGCCCCAGCATTTT. Amino acids: CSARDRDRGSQPQHF.